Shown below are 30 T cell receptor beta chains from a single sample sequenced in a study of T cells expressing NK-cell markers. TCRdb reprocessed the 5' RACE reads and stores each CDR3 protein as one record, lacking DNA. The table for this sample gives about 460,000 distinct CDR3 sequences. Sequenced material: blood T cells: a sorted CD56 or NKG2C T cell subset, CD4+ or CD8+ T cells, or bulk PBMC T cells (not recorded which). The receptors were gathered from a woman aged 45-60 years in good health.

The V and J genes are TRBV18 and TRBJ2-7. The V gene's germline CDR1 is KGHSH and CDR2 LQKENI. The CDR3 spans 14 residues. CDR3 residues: CASSPQGGSYEQYF.

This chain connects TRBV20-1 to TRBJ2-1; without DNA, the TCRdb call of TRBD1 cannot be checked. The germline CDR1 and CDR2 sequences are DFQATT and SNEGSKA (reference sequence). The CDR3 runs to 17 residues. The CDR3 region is CSASEPSGRSGGNEQFF.

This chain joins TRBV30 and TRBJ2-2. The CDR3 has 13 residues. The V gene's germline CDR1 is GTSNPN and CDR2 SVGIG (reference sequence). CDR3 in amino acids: CAWSALHTGELFF.

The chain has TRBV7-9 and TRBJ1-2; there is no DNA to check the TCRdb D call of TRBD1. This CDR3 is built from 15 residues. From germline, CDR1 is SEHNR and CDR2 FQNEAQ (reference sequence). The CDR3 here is CASSHLRTGGYGYTF.

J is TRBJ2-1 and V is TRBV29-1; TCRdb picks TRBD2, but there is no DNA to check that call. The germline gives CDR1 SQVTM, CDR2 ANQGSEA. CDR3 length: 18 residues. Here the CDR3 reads CSVLTGGLAGHSYNEQFF.

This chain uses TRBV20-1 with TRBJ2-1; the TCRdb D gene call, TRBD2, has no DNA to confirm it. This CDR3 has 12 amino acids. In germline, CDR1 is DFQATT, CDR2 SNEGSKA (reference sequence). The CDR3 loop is CSASIREHEQFF.

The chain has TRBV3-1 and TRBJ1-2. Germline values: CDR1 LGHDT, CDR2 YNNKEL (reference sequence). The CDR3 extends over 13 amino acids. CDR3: CASRGVSNYGYTF.

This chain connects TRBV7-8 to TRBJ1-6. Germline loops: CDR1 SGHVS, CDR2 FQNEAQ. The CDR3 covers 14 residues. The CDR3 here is CASSLEAGHSPLHF.

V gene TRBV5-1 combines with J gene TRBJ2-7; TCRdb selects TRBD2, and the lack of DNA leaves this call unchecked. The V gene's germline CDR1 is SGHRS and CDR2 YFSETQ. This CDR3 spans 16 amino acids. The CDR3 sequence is CASSLVFAGSPYEQYF.

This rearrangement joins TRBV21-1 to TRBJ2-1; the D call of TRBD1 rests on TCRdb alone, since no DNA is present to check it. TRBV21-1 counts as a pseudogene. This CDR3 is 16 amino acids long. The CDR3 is CASSPLSGGPYNEQFF.

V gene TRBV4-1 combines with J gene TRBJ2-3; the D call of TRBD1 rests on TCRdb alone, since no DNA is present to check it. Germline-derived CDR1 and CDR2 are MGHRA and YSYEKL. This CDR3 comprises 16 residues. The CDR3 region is CASSQADRGSTDTQYF.

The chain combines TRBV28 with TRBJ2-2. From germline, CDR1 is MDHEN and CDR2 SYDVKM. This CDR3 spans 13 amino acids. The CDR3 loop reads CASSFFVTGELFF.

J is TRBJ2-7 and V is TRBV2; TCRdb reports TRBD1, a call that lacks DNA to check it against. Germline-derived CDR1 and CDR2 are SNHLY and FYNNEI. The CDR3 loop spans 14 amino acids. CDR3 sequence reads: CASIPLQGGYEQYF. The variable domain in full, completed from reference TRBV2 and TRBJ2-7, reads EPEVTQTPSHQVTQMGQEVILRCVPISNHLYFYWYRQILGQKVEFLVSFYNNEISEKSEIFDDQFSVERPDGSNFTLKIRSTKLEDSAMYFCASIPLQGGYEQYFGPGTRLTVT.

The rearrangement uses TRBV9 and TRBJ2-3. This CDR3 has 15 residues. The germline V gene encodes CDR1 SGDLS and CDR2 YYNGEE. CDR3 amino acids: CASSVARRGTDTQYF.

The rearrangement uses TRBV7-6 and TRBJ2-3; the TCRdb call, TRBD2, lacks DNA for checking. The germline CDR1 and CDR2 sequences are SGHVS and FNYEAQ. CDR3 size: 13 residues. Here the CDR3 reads CASSSDSLIPQYF.

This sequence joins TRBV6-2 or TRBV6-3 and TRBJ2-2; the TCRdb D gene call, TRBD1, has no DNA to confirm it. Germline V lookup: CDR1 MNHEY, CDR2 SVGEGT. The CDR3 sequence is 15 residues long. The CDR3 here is CASSSTGGQTGELFF.

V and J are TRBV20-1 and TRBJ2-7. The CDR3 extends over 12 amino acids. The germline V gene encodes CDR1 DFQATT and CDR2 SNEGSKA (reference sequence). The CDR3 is CSATQGLYEQYF.

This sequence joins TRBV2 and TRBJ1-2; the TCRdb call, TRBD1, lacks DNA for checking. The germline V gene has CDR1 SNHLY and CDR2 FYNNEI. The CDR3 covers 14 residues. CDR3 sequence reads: CASTVVGDDYGYTF.

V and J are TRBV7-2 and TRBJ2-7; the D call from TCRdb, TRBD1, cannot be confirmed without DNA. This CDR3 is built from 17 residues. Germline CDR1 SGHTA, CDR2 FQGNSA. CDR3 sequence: CASSQTLGQGWHYEQYF.

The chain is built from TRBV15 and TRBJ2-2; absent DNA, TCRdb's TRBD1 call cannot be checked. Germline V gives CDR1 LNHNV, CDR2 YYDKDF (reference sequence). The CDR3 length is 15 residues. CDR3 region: CATSRRDRAGRELFF.

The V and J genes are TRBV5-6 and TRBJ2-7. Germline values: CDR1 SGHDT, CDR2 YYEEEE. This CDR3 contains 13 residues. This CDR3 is CASSLVFGYEQYF.

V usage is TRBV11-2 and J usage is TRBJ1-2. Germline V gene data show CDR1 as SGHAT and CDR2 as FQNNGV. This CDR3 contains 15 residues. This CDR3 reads CASSGGVARNHGYTF.

The CDR3 is CASSESGRDTQYF. V gene TRBV5-1 combines with J gene TRBJ2-3; TCRdb gives TRBD2 as the D gene, but with no DNA this cannot be confirmed. The CDR3 has 13 residues. Germline V gives CDR1 SGHRS, CDR2 YFSETQ.

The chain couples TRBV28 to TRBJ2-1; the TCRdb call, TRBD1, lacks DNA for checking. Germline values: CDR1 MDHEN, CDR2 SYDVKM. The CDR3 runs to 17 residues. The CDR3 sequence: CASSFGGWGSSYNEQFF.

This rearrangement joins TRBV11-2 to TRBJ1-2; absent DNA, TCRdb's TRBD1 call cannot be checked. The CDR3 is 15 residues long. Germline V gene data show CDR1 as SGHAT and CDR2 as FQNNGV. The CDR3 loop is CASSFRGGGDYGYTF.

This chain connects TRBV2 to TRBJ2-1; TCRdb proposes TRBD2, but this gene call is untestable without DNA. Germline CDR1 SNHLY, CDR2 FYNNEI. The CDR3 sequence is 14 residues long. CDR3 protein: CASSETGLNNEQFF.

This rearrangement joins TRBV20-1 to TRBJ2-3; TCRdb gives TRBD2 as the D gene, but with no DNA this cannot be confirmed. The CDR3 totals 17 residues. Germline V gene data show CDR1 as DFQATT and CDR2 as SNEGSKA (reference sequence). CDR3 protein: CSAPGTSGRGSTDTQYF.

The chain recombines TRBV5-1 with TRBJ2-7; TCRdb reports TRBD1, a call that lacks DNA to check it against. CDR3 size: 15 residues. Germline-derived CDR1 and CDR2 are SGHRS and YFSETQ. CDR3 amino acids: CASSRRPRTDREQYF. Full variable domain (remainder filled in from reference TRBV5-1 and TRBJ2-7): KAGVTQTPRYLIKTRGQQVTLSCSPISGHRSVSWYQQTPGQGLQFLFEYFSETQRNKGNFPGRFSGRQFSNSRSEMNVSTLELGDSALYLCASSRRPRTDREQYFGPGTRLTVT.

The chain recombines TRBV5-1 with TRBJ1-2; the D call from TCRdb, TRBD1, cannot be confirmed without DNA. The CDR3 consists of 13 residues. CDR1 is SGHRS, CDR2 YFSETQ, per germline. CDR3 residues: CASSRAGQNGYTF.

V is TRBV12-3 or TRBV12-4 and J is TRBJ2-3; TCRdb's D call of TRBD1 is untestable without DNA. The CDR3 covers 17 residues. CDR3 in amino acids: CASSSRQGASGTDTQYF.